This passage covers 10 T cell receptor beta chains from one sample sequenced in a study of T cell changes during pregnancy in multiple sclerosis. Repertoires were generated with immunoSEQ multiplex PCR, while TCRdb's copy carries only in-frame clones and drops some. There are about 50,000 clones in the sample; around nine tenths occur only once, and 0.39% lies in the top ten. The source material was CD4+ T cells from peripheral blood mononuclear cells, sampled after pregnancy. The source of these receptors is a female donor with multiple sclerosis, enrolled in a pregnancy study.

This chain uses TRBV7-6 with TRBJ2-1; 7 bases agree with TRBD2. Germline trimming cut 2 bases from V and 4 bases from J; bases unmatched to any gene: 5. The CDR3 consists of 15 residues. CDR1 is SGHVS, CDR2 FNYEAQ, per germline. The CDR3 nucleotides read TGTGCCAGCAGCTTAAGCCTAGCGGAATACAATGAGCAGTTCTTC. The encoded protein is CASSLSLAEYNEQFF.

This clone was seen a handful of times. The V gene is TRBV28, the J gene TRBJ1-1, with D unresolved. This CDR3 spans 10 amino acids. Germline CDR1 and CDR2: MDHEN and SYDVKM. V was clipped by 7 bases and J by 12 bases, with 12 bases between them. For the CDR3, the DNA is TGTGCCAGCAAGGCCCGGGGAACTTTCTTT. Encoded protein: CASKARGTFF.

This clone was detected only once. The chain carries TRBV6-5 and TRBJ2-7; weak D call: TRBD1 (6 bases). Per germline, CDR1 MNHEY and CDR2 SVGAGI. V dropped 6 bases and J dropped 5 bases, with 17 bases sitting between them. The CDR3 spans 14 residues. CDR3 coding DNA: TGTGCCAGCAGCTTACAGGGTGGGGTCCACGAGCAGTACTTC. Translating it yields CASSLQGGVHEQYF.

This clone was recorded only once. V is TRBV29-1 and J is TRBJ2-7; the match to TRBD2 covers 10 bases. CDR3 length: 16 amino acids. The V and J ends lost 8 bases and 0 bases, in that order; junction bases with no gene match: 13. Germline V gene data show CDR1 as SQVTM and CDR2 as ANQGSEA. This chain's CDR3 is CSIYKREGRYSYEQYF. The CDR3 coding sequence is TGCAGCATATACAAGCGGGAGGGCCGATACTCCTACGAGCAGTACTTC.

The chain carries TRBV19 and TRBJ1-1; no reliable D call. The CDR3 runs to 12 residues. V was trimmed by 3 bases and J by 1 base, leaving 3 bases between them. CDR1 is LNHDA, CDR2 SQIVND, per germline (reference sequence). The CDR3 DNA reads TGTGCCAGTAGTATTCAGAACACTGAAGCTTTCTTT. Its translation: CASSIQNTEAFF.

The chain combines TRBV10-3 with TRBJ2-7; weak D call: TRBD2 (6 bases). Looked up from germline, CDR1 is ENHRY and CDR2 is SYGVKD. V was pared by 5 bases and J by 6 bases, with 20 bases between. The CDR3 is 15 residues long. The CDR3 DNA reads as TGTGCCATCAGTACGACCTTACCTGGAGGGCTCGAGCAGTACTTC. Translating it yields CAISTTLPGGLEQYF.

This chain links TRBV2 with TRBJ2-7, with 9 nucleotides matching TRBD1. Unmatched junction bases numbered 10, after V lost 8 bases and J lost 2 bases. Germline V gene data show CDR1 as SNHLY and CDR2 as FYNNEI. CDR3 length: 15 amino acids. CDR3 protein: CASGPTTGGAYEQYF. The DNA for the CDR3 is TGTGCCAGCGGACCAACGACAGGGGGGGCCTACGAGCAGTACTTC.

The chain is built from TRBV7-9 and TRBJ1-1; TRBD1 aligns across 10 bases. The CDR3 is made up of 16 amino acids. V was pared by 5 bases and J by 7 bases, with 13 bases of the junction left unmatched. Germline assignment: CDR1 SEHNR and CDR2 FQNEAQ (reference sequence). The CDR3: CASSADTGTGASEAFF. CDR3 in DNA: TGTGCCAGCAGCGCGGACACCGGGACAGGGGCGAGTGAAGCTTTCTTT.

The V gene is TRBV29-1, the J gene TRBJ1-1; D not certain. Trimming pared 6 bases from V and 0 bases from J, leaving 11 bases between. From germline, CDR1 is SQVTM and CDR2 ANQGSEA. CDR3 size: 13 residues. For the CDR3, the DNA is TGCAGCGTACAGACGAACATGAACACTGAAGCTTTCTTT. Translation gives CSVQTNMNTEAFF.

The CDR3 spells CASSLDVRDVNTGELFF. The CDR3, as DNA: TGTGCCAGCAGCTTAGATGTGCGGGACGTTAACACCGGGGAGCTGTTTTTT. The gene calls are TRBV11-2 and TRBJ2-2, with a tentative D call TRBD2 (6 bases). V lost 0 bases to trimming and J lost 2 bases, with 13 bases between them. Germline V gene data show CDR1 as SGHAT and CDR2 as FQNNGV. The CDR3 has 17 amino acids.